These 23 T cell receptor beta chains came from one sample sequenced in a study of blood T cell repertoires in COVID-19. The data were produced by immunoSEQ multiplex PCR, yet TCRdb's version contains in-frame clones alone and is incomplete. The sample holds about 64,000 clones; 70% to 80% are singletons and the top ten take about 12%. The source material was peripheral blood. Source of these receptors: an older man with acute or convalescent COVID-19.

Only one count was recorded for this clone. The chain combines TRBV6-5 with TRBJ1-1, with 9 bases that match TRBD1. CDR3 length equals 14 residues. CDR1 is MNHEY and CDR2 is SVGAGI in the germline V gene. V shed 6 bases, J shed 5 bases, and the junction held 7 bases outside the gene matches. In DNA form, the CDR3 reads TGTGCCAGCAGGAGGACAGGGGAAATAACTGAAGCTTTCTTT. Residues: CASRRTGEITEAFF.

The chain links TRBV11-3 to TRBJ2-7; the match to TRBD1 covers 7 bases. The V gene end was trimmed by 5 bases and the J gene end by 0 bases; junction bases not matched to a gene: 16. CDR3 size: 18 residues. Germline assignment: CDR1 SGHNT and CDR2 YENEEA. The CDR3 region is CASSLGSWDRPFSYEQYF. The DNA for the CDR3 is TGTGCCAGCAGCCTGGGGTCTTGGGACAGACCATTCTCCTACGAGCAGTACTTC.

V usage is TRBV19 and J usage is TRBJ2-7, with TRBD2 as a possible D gene (7 bases). The V and J ends lost 7 bases and 3 bases respectively, with 13 bases between them. The length of the CDR3 is 13 residues. Germline CDR1 LNHDA, CDR2 SQIVND (reference sequence). The CDR3 nucleotides are TGTGCCAGTAAGGCGGGGGACAACTACGAGCAGTACTTC. Encoded protein: CASKAGDNYEQYF.

This clone was counted ten times or more. The rearrangement uses TRBV10-2 and TRBJ2-1; 9 bases align to TRBD2. The germline V gene has CDR1 WSHSY and CDR2 SAAADI. The CDR3 is 15 residues long. Unmatched junction bases numbered 6, after V lost 5 bases and J lost 4 bases. The CDR3 region has the DNA TGCGCCAGCAGTAGACTAGCGGCGGAATACAATGAGCAGTTCTTC. It encodes CASSRLAAEYNEQFF.

The count of this clone is one. This chain uses TRBV6-1 with TRBJ1-1, with a weak D call TRBD1 (6 bases). V was pared by 3 bases and J by 1 base, with 24 bases between. This CDR3 is built from 19 residues. Per germline, CDR1 MNHNS and CDR2 SASEGT. The CDR3 spells CASSEGAILRPSSNTEAFF. Written as DNA, the CDR3 is TGTGCCAGCAGTGAGGGGGCAATCCTCAGACCCTCCTCGAACACTGAAGCTTTCTTT.

This clone was counted ten times or more. The J gene is TRBJ1-1, the V gene TRBV7-9; TRBD1 might be the D (6 bases). The length of the CDR3 is 18 residues. The V gene lost 1 base and the J gene lost 0 bases, with 18 bases spanning the gap. Germline CDR1 reads SEHNR; CDR2 reads FQNEAQ (reference sequence). CDR3 in DNA: TGTGCCAGCAGCTTAGAAATTATTGGGACACTAATGAACACTGAAGCTTTCTTT. Translated, it gives CASSLEIIGTLMNTEAFF.

V is TRBV5-6 and J is TRBJ2-2; TRBD1 aligns across 11 bases. Germline CDR1 is SGHDT and CDR2 is YYEEEE. J gave up 2 bases and V 0 bases, and 6 bases lay outside the gene matches. The length of the CDR3 is 18 residues. The CDR3 DNA reads as TGTGCCAGCAGCTTGGTGAGGACAGGGGGCACCAACACCGGGGAGCTGTTTTTT. Translated: CASSLVRTGGTNTGELFF.

This chain joins TRBV6-6 and TRBJ2-2, with TRBD2 matching over 7 bases. CDR1 is MNHNY and CDR2 is SVGAGI in the germline V gene (reference sequence). CDR3 size: 16 residues. The V segment lost 6 bases and the J segment 2 bases; nucleotides outside the gene matches: 9. The CDR3 bases are TGTGCCAGCAGCCGTTTAAAGCGGGAAAACACCGGGGAGCTGTTTTTT. Protein: CASSRLKRENTGELFF.

In this sample, this clone turned up once. The chain combines TRBV7-6 with TRBJ1-3, with D unresolved. Germline V gene data show CDR1 as SGHVS and CDR2 as FNYEAQ. The CDR3 is 16 residues long. V was trimmed by 1 base and J by 2 bases, leaving 12 bases between them. CDR3 protein: CASSLVPPYAGNTIYF. The CDR3 bases are TGTGCCAGCAGCTTAGTTCCCCCCTATGCTGGAAACACCATATATTTT. Together with reference TRBV7-6 and TRBJ1-3, the CDR3 gives the full variable domain: GAGVSQSPRYKVTKRGQDVALRCDPISGHVSLYWYRQALGQGPEFLTYFNYEAQQDKSGLPNDRFSAERPEGSISTLTIQRTEQRDSAMYRCASSLVPPYAGNTIYFGEGSWLTVV.

The V and J genes are TRBV27 and TRBJ1-1, with 8 bases lining up with TRBD1. The V and J ends lost 6 bases and 4 bases, in that order; junction bases with no gene match: 13. In germline, CDR1 is MNHEY, CDR2 SMNVEV (reference sequence). The CDR3 is made up of 16 amino acids. The CDR3 reads CASSQDRVMYTTEAFF. CDR3 nucleotide sequence: TGTGCCAGCAGCCAGGACAGGGTAATGTATACCACTGAAGCTTTCTTT.

The chain combines TRBV15 with TRBJ1-2; 7 bases line up with TRBD1. The CDR3 has 14 amino acids. Germline-derived CDR1 and CDR2 are LNHNV and YYDKDF (reference sequence). Trimming cost V 0 bases and J 8 bases; bases outside gene matches: 6. The CDR3 DNA reads as TGTGCCACCAGCAGAGATATACAGGGGAGCGGCTACACCTTC. Protein: CATSRDIQGSGYTF. Together with reference TRBV15 and TRBJ1-2, the CDR3 gives the full variable domain: DAMVIQNPRYQVTQFGKPVTLSCSQTLNHNVMYWYQQKSSQAPKLLFHYYDKDFNNEADTPDNFQSRRPNTSFCFLDIRSPGLGDTAMYLCATSRDIQGSGYTFGSGTRLTVV.

V usage is TRBV10-3 and J usage is TRBJ1-5; 7 nucleotides agree with TRBD1. Germline values: CDR1 ENHRY, CDR2 SYGVKD. The V gene end was trimmed by 10 bases and the J gene end by 5 bases; junction bases not matched to a gene: 11. This CDR3 has 14 residues. CDR3 DNA: TGTGCCACGTCGGAAGACAGGGATTATCAGCCCCAGCATTTT. Its translation is CATSEDRDYQPQHF.

V is TRBV3-1 (or the pseudogene TRBV3-2) and J is TRBJ2-7, with 7 bases that match TRBD1. V dropped 3 bases and J dropped 4; count of bases not matched to a gene: 3. Germline CDR1 and CDR2: LGHDT and YNNKEL (reference sequence). The CDR3 sequence is 13 residues long. The CDR3 coding sequence is TGTGCCAGCAGCCATGACAGGGCTTACGAGCAGTACTTC. It specifies CASSHDRAYEQYF.

The V gene is TRBV6-6, the J gene TRBJ1-3; D unresolved. CDR3 size: 13 residues. The V end lost 4 bases, the J end lost 3 bases, and 7 bases lay between the germline ends. Germline V CDR1 and CDR2: MNHNY, SVGAGI (reference sequence). The chain's CDR3 is CASSSSVGNTIYF. CDR3 coding DNA: TGTGCCAGCAGTTCGTCCGTTGGAAACACCATATATTTT.

The chain carries TRBV11-3 and TRBJ1-6, with D maybe TRBD1 (6 bases). Trimming removed 5 bases from V and 10 bases from J, with 15 bases in between. The germline V gene has CDR1 SGHNT and CDR2 YENEEA. The CDR3 runs to 14 residues. The CDR3 nucleotides are TGTGCCAGCAGCATTTATGGGACAAACTCACCCCTCCACTTT. As protein: CASSIYGTNSPLHF.

The gene calls are TRBV6-1 and TRBJ1-4, with 9 positions matching TRBD1. CDR1 is MNHNS, CDR2 SASEGT, per germline. The CDR3 is made up of 14 amino acids. With 6 bases clipped from V and 5 bases from J, the junction kept 4 bases outside the gene matches. The CDR3 loop reads CASRSDRGNEKLFF. In DNA, the CDR3 is TGTGCCAGCAGATCAGACAGGGGGAATGAAAAACTGTTTTTT.

This chain uses TRBV30 with TRBJ1-5, with D possibly TRBD1 on 5 matching bases. The ends were cut back, 0 bases at V and 4 bases at J, with 13 bases in the middle. CDR3 length equals 15 residues. Germline CDR1 and CDR2: GTSNPN and SVGIG (reference sequence). The CDR3 reads CAWSVGGRANQPQHF. The CDR3 nucleotides are TGTGCCTGGAGTGTTGGGGGGAGGGCGAATCAGCCCCAGCATTTT.

The J gene is TRBJ1-5, the V gene TRBV12-5, with 7 bases that match TRBD1. In germline, CDR1 is LGHNT, CDR2 FRNRAP. CDR3 length: 15 amino acids. J gave up 2 bases and V 3 bases, and 4 bases lay outside the gene matches. The CDR3 DNA reads as TGTGCTAGTGGTTTAGAGGGGGCAGGCAATCAGCCCCAGCATTTT. This sequence encodes CASGLEGAGNQPQHF.

The CDR3: CASSPRDTLPEQYF. For the CDR3, the DNA is TGTGCCAGCAGTCCCCGGGACACCCTACCGGAGCAGTACTTC. The gene calls are TRBV6-5 and TRBJ2-7, with a tentative D call TRBD1 (6 bases). The CDR3 extends over 14 amino acids. V was clipped by 5 bases and J by 7 bases, with 18 bases between them. Germline-derived CDR1 and CDR2 are MNHEY and SVGAGI.

This chain links TRBV7-2 with TRBJ1-2; D is unresolved. V was clipped by 5 bases and J by 5 bases, with 9 bases between them. The V gene's germline CDR1 is SGHTA and CDR2 FQGNSA. The CDR3 totals 12 residues. The CDR3 nucleotides are TGTGCCAGCAGCCCGGAGAGTTATGGCTACACCTTC. This encodes CASSPESYGYTF.

This CDR3 reads CASSPSDSYGYTF. Written as DNA, the CDR3 is TGTGCCAGCAGTCCCTCGGACAGCTATGGCTACACCTTC. The rearrangement joins TRBV6-5 to TRBJ1-2; possible D gene TRBD1, 6 bases. V lost 5 bases to trimming and J lost 4 bases, with 11 bases between them. The CDR3 spans 13 residues. Germline V gives CDR1 MNHEY, CDR2 SVGAGI.

V is TRBV3-1 (or the pseudogene TRBV3-2) and J is TRBJ2-7; D possibly corresponds to TRBD2 (6 bases). The V gene lost 4 bases and the J gene lost 6 bases, with 22 bases spanning the gap. CDR1 and CDR2 (germline): LGHDT, YNNKEL (reference sequence). The CDR3 contains 16 residues. CDR3 in DNA: TGTGCCAGCAGCCTACTCGGTGCGGGACCACTCATCGAGCAGTACTTC. Translating it yields CASSLLGAGPLIEQYF.

V usage is TRBV10-3 and J usage is TRBJ2-3, with a weak D call TRBD1 (6 bases). From germline, CDR1 is ENHRY and CDR2 SYGVKD. The CDR3 length is 14 residues. Trimming left V 6 bases short and J 0 bases short, with 10 bases between. CDR3 nucleotide sequence: TGTGCCATCAGACTGGACAGTAGCACAGATACGCAGTATTTT. Its translation: CAIRLDSSTDTQYF.